The clone carrying this TCR beta chain was counted between two and nine times. Its antigen is still unknown. This sample was included in a study of CD8+ T cells in alopecia areata. Whole-study context: At a dose of 5 to 10 mg twice daily, oral tofacitinib was given to treated patients. Whole-study results and caveats: Scalp sequencing also captures normal skin's resident alphabeta T cells.

Once RNA had been extracted, it was reverse transcribed into cDNA to act as the sequencing template. Using immunoSEQ multiplex PCR, the repertoire was profiled, and TCRdb retains in-frame clones only, with some absent. The profile shows about 130,000 clones, about 47% of them singletons. As part of sample collection, lesional scalp punch biopsies and peripheral blood were taken from alopecia areata patients. Trimming stripped 4 bases from V and 2 bases from J, with 12 bases between. Per germline, CDR1 MNHEY and CDR2 SMNVEV (reference sequence). The CDR3 has 14 residues. This rearrangement joins TRBV27 to TRBJ2-7; D unresolved. The clonotype comes from a human donor with alopecia areata. The sample in question was CD8+ T cells sorted from blood, obtained at week 0. The CDR3 protein is CASSSLVRPYEQYF. Written as DNA, the CDR3 is TGTGCCAGCAGTTCCTTGGTAAGACCCTACGAGCAGTACTTC.